Listed here are 9 T cell receptor beta chains from one sample, sequenced in a study of T cells in localized non-small cell lung cancer (dated by TCRdb to between 2020 and 2021). The receptor library was made with the immunoSEQ multiplex PCR assay. TCRdb holds this immuneACCESS table with in-frame rearrangements only. Some clones are missing; in checked studies, unresolved V genes explain under half, and the rest has no known cause. For this sample there are roughly 35,000 clones; roughly 90% appear just once. The ten largest account for 2.1% of the sample. The starting material was peripheral blood, obtained before any cancer treatment. The receptor source for this set is a female donor aged 60 or older with stage I lung adenocarcinoma.

In DNA, the CDR3 is TGTGCCAGCTCACCAGAACAGGGTGGCCAAGCTTTCTTT. Its protein is CASSPEQGGQAFF. The chain employs TRBV18 and TRBJ1-1; TRBD1 might be the D (6 bases). V dropped 2 bases and J dropped 9 bases, with 13 bases sitting between them. The germline V gene encodes CDR1 KGHSH and CDR2 LQKENI. The CDR3 runs 13 residues.

This clone was counted a single time. The gene calls are TRBV6-6 and TRBJ1-3; no firm D call. The CDR3 contains 14 residues. Germline-derived CDR1 and CDR2 are MNHNY and SVGAGI (reference sequence). Deletions cut 5 bases from V and 0 bases from J, with 8 bases between. The DNA of the CDR3 is TGTGCCAGCAGTCCGGACGGCTCTGGAAACACCATATATTTT. Protein product: CASSPDGSGNTIYF.

V and J are TRBV7-6 and TRBJ2-7; 8 bases are shared with TRBD1. CDR1 SGHVS and CDR2 FNYEAQ come from the germline V gene. V was pared by 2 bases and J by 5 bases, with 2 bases of the junction left unmatched. The CDR3 covers 13 residues. The CDR3 nucleotides read TGTGCCAGCAGCTTAAAACAGGGGGACGAGCAGTACTTC. As protein: CASSLKQGDEQYF.

The chain links TRBV11-2 to TRBJ2-3; 9 nucleotides align to TRBD1. V lost 7 bases to trimming and J lost 4 bases; unmatched junction nucleotides: 12. Germline values: CDR1 SGHAT, CDR2 FQNNGV. The CDR3 runs to 16 residues. The CDR3 DNA follows: TGTGCCAGCACCCGGGGGACAGGGACGGTCCCAGATACGCAGTATTTT. Encoded protein: CASTRGTGTVPDTQYF.

The chain couples TRBV7-2 to TRBJ1-1; 8 bases line up with TRBD1. CDR3 size: 16 residues. Trimming cost V 5 bases and J 0 bases; bases outside gene matches: 8. Germline values: CDR1 SGHTA, CDR2 FQGNSA. CDR3 residues: CASSLGQGPMNTEAFF. For the CDR3, the DNA is TGTGCCAGCAGCCTAGGACAGGGCCCCATGAACACTGAAGCTTTCTTT.

In this sample, this clone turned up once. Here the CDR3 DNA reads TGTGCCAGCAGCCAAGCTGCTAGGCAGTACTTC. Residues: CASSQAARQYF. This rearrangement joins TRBV14 to TRBJ2-7; D remains unclear. The V end was cut by 1 base, the J end by 9 bases, with 7 bases between. This CDR3 contains 11 residues. The V gene's germline CDR1 is SGHDN and CDR2 FVKESK.

The V and J genes are TRBV10-3 and TRBJ2-1; 10 bases map to TRBD1. Looked up from germline, CDR1 is ENHRY and CDR2 is SYGVKD. V dropped 1 base and J dropped 7; count of bases not matched to a gene: 4. CDR3 size: 15 residues. The CDR3 DNA is TGTGCCATCAGTGAGTACGACAGGGGGCGTAATGAGCAGTTCTTC. Translated, it gives CAISEYDRGRNEQFF.

V and J are TRBV7-6 and TRBJ2-2, with unresolved D. Germline values: CDR1 SGHVS, CDR2 FNYEAQ. The V end lost 8 bases, the J end lost 0 bases, and 10 bases lay between the germline ends. This CDR3 has 14 amino acids. This chain's CDR3 is CASVLWPNTGELFF. CDR3 DNA sequence: TGTGCCAGCGTCCTCTGGCCGAACACCGGGGAGCTGTTTTTT.

The chain has TRBV19 and TRBJ1-1; 8 bases are shared with TRBD1. This CDR3 spans 14 amino acids. The germline gives CDR1 LNHDA, CDR2 SQIVND (reference sequence). V lost 6 bases and J lost 4; bases outside the gene matches: 7. Written as DNA, the CDR3 is TGTGCCAGTAGCCTAGGGGGGACAGGCACTGAAGCTTTCTTT. This encodes CASSLGGTGTEAFF.